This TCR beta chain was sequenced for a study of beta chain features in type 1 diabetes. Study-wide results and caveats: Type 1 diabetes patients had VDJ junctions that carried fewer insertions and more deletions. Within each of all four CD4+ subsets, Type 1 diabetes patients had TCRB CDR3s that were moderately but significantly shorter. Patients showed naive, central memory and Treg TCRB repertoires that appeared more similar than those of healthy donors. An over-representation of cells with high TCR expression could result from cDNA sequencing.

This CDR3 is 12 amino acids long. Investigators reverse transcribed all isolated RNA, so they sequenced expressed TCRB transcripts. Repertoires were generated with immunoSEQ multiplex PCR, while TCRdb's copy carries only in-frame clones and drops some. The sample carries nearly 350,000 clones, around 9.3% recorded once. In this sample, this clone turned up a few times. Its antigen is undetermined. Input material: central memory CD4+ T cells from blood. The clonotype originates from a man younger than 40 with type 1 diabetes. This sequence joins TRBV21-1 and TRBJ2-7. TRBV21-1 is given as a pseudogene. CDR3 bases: TGTGCCAGCAGCACACACCGGAACGAGCAGTACTTC. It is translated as CASSTHRNEQYF.